This TCR beta chain was identified in a study of metastatic and nonmetastatic thyroid tumors. MiXCR re-clonotyped the PCR reads for TCRdb. The sample shows about 27,000 clones, about 13% of them seen only once. Prior to thyroid surgery, none of the patients had received any treatment. The germline V gene encodes CDR1 MNHNS and CDR2 SASEGT. The length of the CDR3 is 13 residues. J gave up 4 bases and V 6 bases, and 3 bases lay outside the gene matches. The clonotype originates from a female donor with papillary thyroid cancer or a benign thyroid nodule (not recorded which). Some clones in this sample may be carry-over from other donors' samples. The chain carries TRBV6-1 and TRBJ1-5; TRBD1 aligns across 7 bases. Sequencing was carried out using blood. The CDR3 loop is CASRGGQNQPQHF. CDR3 nucleotide sequence: TGTGCCAGCAGGGGGGGACAGAATCAGCCCCAGCATTTT.